This TCR beta chain was observed in a study of blood T cell repertoires in COVID-19. As for the study in general: Acute and convalescent COVID-19 specimens originated in the United States, Italy and Spain. PBMCs, B-cell-depleted T cells, or T cells provided the cDNA or gDNA that made up the material.

Per the germline V gene, CDR1 is LGHNA and CDR2 is YNFKEQ. Trimming shortened V by 1 base and J by 6 bases, and 13 bases separated the two germline ends. The CDR3 spans 15 residues. In the source study's methods: Estimation of nucleated cell counts was performed using reference gene primer amplification. Libraries were prepared by immunoSEQ multiplex PCR; TCRdb keeps only in-frame clonotypes and omits some of them. The V and J calls and clone size were taken over from that table, and D and trimming were inferred from the DNA. The repertoire has over 150,000 clones, less than 90% of them found once; the top ten carry less than 15%.

The specimen was peripheral blood. The V and J genes are TRBV4-2 and TRBJ2-1; D gene ambiguous. The receptor's source is a man aged 18 to 30 with active or convalescent COVID-19. CDR3 sequence (DNA): TGTGCCAGCAGCCAAGTCGGCTCAGAGGTCAATGAGCAGTTCTTC. Translating it yields CASSQVGSEVNEQFF.